This TCR beta chain emerged from a study of CD8 T cells in ankylosing spondylitis. Ten or more counts support this clonotype. Its antigen is not known. TCRdb redid the calling of the 5' RACE reads with MiXCR, one entry per CDR3 protein. The sample contains under 550,000 distinct CDR3 sequences, roughly 26% of which appear only once. Whole-study findings and limits: Clones linked to disease were reported to show significant enrichment in matched ankylosing spondylitis synovial fluid. For ankylosing spondylitis blood, a TCR beta motif of about 8 highly homologous variants appeared characteristic.

The receptor comes from a male donor with ankylosing spondylitis. Material for sequencing was blood, either unsorted or a sorted T cell fraction (not recorded which).

For the CDR3, the DNA is TGTGCCATCAGTGAGGAAAGGGGTGGCTCAGATACGCAGTATTTT. As protein: CAISEERGGSDTQYF. This chain joins TRBV10-3 and TRBJ2-3, with D possibly being TRBD1 (5 bases). Trimming stripped 2 bases from V and 4 bases from J, with 13 bases between. The CDR3 spans 15 residues. The germline V gene has CDR1 ENHRY and CDR2 SYGVKD.